The 9 T cell receptor beta chains presented below share a single source sample, sequenced in a study of OX40 agonist ivuxolimab in advanced cancers. The data were produced by immunoSEQ multiplex PCR, yet TCRdb's version contains in-frame clones alone and is incomplete. Of 60,000 to 85,000 clones in the sample, about 90% are singletons; the top ten hold over 8.5%. The specimen comprised CD4+ or CD8+ T cells sorted from blood, sampled in a trial of the OX40 agonist ivuxolimab. Receptors originate from an adult with an advanced solid tumor such as melanoma, head and neck, liver or kidney cancer.

In this sample, this clone turned up once. CDR3 sequence: CASGGLVNEKLFF. The CDR3 coding sequence is TGCGCCAGTGGAGGGTTGGTTAATGAAAAACTGTTTTTT. V usage is TRBV4-3 and J usage is TRBJ1-4; D ambiguous. The CDR3 loop spans 13 amino acids. Trimming took 9 bases from V and 4 from J, leaving 12 bases between them. The germline V gene encodes CDR1 LGHNA and CDR2 YSLEER.

The table lists this clone with a count of one. V usage is TRBV9 and J usage is TRBJ1-6; D may be TRBD1 (6 bases). This CDR3 has 15 amino acids. The germline V gene has CDR1 SGDLS and CDR2 YYNGEE. The V end was cut by 4 bases, the J end by 14 bases, with 22 bases between. CDR3 sequence (DNA): TGTGCCAGCAGCCCAGGAGGTGGGGGCGCAGGGGCCCTCCACTTT. This codes for CASSPGGGGAGALHF.

This chain links TRBV14 with TRBJ2-1; 8 bases line up with TRBD1. V gave up 3 bases and J gave up 0 bases; unmatched junction bases: 4. Germline V gene lookup returns CDR1 SGHDN and CDR2 FVKESK. The CDR3 sequence is 16 residues long. The CDR3 DNA sequence: TGTGCCAGCAGCCACGGGACAGGCAGCTCCTACAATGAGCAGTTCTTC. It is translated as CASSHGTGSSYNEQFF.

The rearrangement uses TRBV5-4 and TRBJ2-3; tentatively, D is TRBD2 (5 bases). The V end lost 4 bases, the J end lost 6 bases, and 9 bases lay between the germline ends. The CDR3 consists of 12 residues. Germline CDR1 SGHNT, CDR2 YYREEE (reference sequence). CDR3 in amino acids: CASSPEGDTQYF. The CDR3 DNA follows: TGTGCCAGCAGCCCTGAGGGTGATACGCAGTATTTT.

In this sample, this clone turned up once. The gene calls are TRBV9 and TRBJ1-1; TRBD1 is a possible D gene (5 bases). Germline V gene lookup returns CDR1 SGDLS and CDR2 YYNGEE. This CDR3 is 14 amino acids long. V was trimmed by 1 base and J by 5 bases, leaving 12 bases between them. The CDR3 region has the DNA TGTGCCAGCAGCGTATTTCAGGGCGGGACTGAAGCTTTCTTT. Its protein is CASSVFQGGTEAFF.

V is TRBV27 and J is TRBJ1-4, with D tentatively TRBD1 (5 bases). Germline lookup yields CDR1 MNHEY and CDR2 SMNVEV (reference sequence). With 2 bases removed from V and 7 bases from J, the gap between germline ends came to 14 bases. The CDR3 sequence is 15 residues long. This CDR3 reads CASSLGPPQGEKLFF. CDR3 DNA: TGTGCCAGCAGTTTAGGGCCCCCGCAGGGTGAAAAACTGTTTTTT. Full variable domain (outside the CDR3, taken from reference TRBV27 and TRBJ1-4): EAQVTQNPRYLITVTGKKLTVTCSQNMNHEYMSWYRQDPGLGLRQIYYSMNVEVTDKGDVPEGYKVSRKEKRNFPLILESPSPNQTSLYFCASSLGPPQGEKLFFGSGTQLSVL.

The rearrangement links TRBV27 to TRBJ2-5; D might be TRBD1 (6 bases). The DNA end is more similar to TRBJ2-7, so the J call may be wrong. The CDR3 extends over 15 amino acids. The germline gives CDR1 MNHEY, CDR2 SMNVEV (reference sequence). In DNA, the CDR3 is TGTGCCAGCAGTTTATATTTCAGGGGCGGCTACGAGCAGTACTTC. The encoded protein is CASSLYFRGGYEQYF.

This chain connects TRBV6-5 to TRBJ2-2, with 8 bases identical to TRBD1. This CDR3 has 16 residues. Germline loops: CDR1 MNHEY, CDR2 SVGAGI. V lost 2 bases and J lost 7; bases outside the gene matches: 9. The CDR3 loop reads CASSYDGQGANGELFF. For the CDR3, the DNA is TGTGCCAGCAGTTACGATGGGCAGGGGGCTAACGGGGAGCTGTTTTTT.

The rearrangement joins TRBV27 to TRBJ1-3; no clear D. The CDR3 consists of 12 residues. Germline values: CDR1 MNHEY, CDR2 SMNVEV (reference sequence). The V gene lost 4 bases and the J gene lost 5 bases, with 6 bases spanning the gap. This CDR3 reads CASSSERNTIYF. The CDR3 nucleotides are TGTGCCAGCAGTTCGGAGAGAAACACCATATATTTT.